These 10 T cell receptor beta chains were sequenced from one sample in a study of T cell responses to AZD1222 COVID-19 vaccine. Produced via immunoSEQ multiplex PCR; TCRdb's table is partial and in-frame only. Of roughly 200,000 clones in the sample, 91% were seen once. Material: peripheral blood, obtained 28 days after the second AZD1222 dose. Receptor source: an adult who received the AZD1222 COVID-19 vaccine.

Remarks on this clone: The identical CDR3 is also encoded by other nucleotide sequences in the sample. CDR3 DNA sequence: TGCGCCAGCAGCTTGGCCTCTGGGGGTTCCTCCTACGAGCAGTACTTC. Translated: CASSLASGGSSYEQYF. The chain carries TRBV5-1 and TRBJ2-7; D tentatively reads TRBD1 or TRBD2 (5 bases each). The CDR3 totals 16 residues. Per the germline V gene, CDR1 is SGHRS and CDR2 is YFSETQ. V lost 0 bases to trimming and J lost 0 bases, with 13 bases between them.

By share of the sample, this clone is medium-sized. The chain joins TRBV3-1 (or the pseudogene TRBV3-2) to TRBJ2-2; no definite D call. The CDR3 sequence is 13 residues long. Trimming stripped 3 bases from V and 6 bases from J, with 8 bases between. The germline V gene encodes CDR1 LGHDT and CDR2 YNNKEL (reference sequence). The CDR3 region is CASSHAEAGELFF. The DNA for the CDR3 is TGTGCCAGCAGCCATGCCGAGGCCGGGGAGCTGTTTTTT.

This sequence joins TRBV30 and TRBJ1-3, with D perhaps matching TRBD1 (6 bases). The CDR3 is made up of 13 amino acids. Deletions cut 7 bases from V and 0 bases from J, with 10 bases between. The V gene's germline CDR1 is GTSNPN and CDR2 SVGIG (reference sequence). CDR3 bases: TGTGCCTATAGGACAGTCTCTGGAAACACCATATATTTT. Its translation is CAYRTVSGNTIYF.

This chain joins TRBV25-1 and TRBJ1-1; no definite D call. Trimming cost V 3 bases and J 1 base, with 9 bases left between them. This CDR3 is 14 amino acids long. Per the germline V gene, CDR1 is MGHDK and CDR2 is SYGVNS. The CDR3 DNA is TGTGCCAGCAGTGATTCTAGGGAGAACACTGAAGCTTTCTTT. Amino acids: CASSDSRENTEAFF.

The rearrangement joins TRBV19 to TRBJ1-5; D is perhaps TRBD1 (5 bases). Trimming took 5 bases from V and 7 from J, leaving 18 bases between them. The CDR3 runs to 15 residues. Germline V gives CDR1 LNHDA, CDR2 SQIVND (reference sequence). The CDR3 DNA reads TGTGCCAGTAGTTGGAGTTCAGGGTTACGGCAGCCCCAGCATTTT. Amino acid sequence: CASSWSSGLRQPQHF.

This clone was seen once. The chain couples TRBV6-5 to TRBJ1-2; D unclear. The germline V gene has CDR1 MNHEY and CDR2 SVGAGI. The CDR3 has 15 residues. The V and J ends lost 6 bases and 4 bases respectively, with 18 bases between them. The CDR3 DNA sequence: TGTGCCAGCAGGACCGGGAGCTGGAACCCCTATGGCTACACCTTC. Amino acid sequence: CASRTGSWNPYGYTF.

The count of this clone is one. The chain carries TRBV5-6 and TRBJ1-5; 8 nucleotides align to TRBD1. The CDR3 is 13 amino acids. V trimming: 8 bases; J trimming: 2 bases; junction bases outside the gene matches: 3. Germline values: CDR1 SGHDT, CDR2 YYEEEE. The CDR3 nucleotides read TGTGCCAGTACAGGGGGAGGCAATCAGCCCCAGCATTTT. Residues: CASTGGGNQPQHF.

The chain recombines TRBV6-5 with TRBJ1-1; no definite D call. Germline V gives CDR1 MNHEY, CDR2 SVGAGI. V shed 8 bases and J shed 2 bases, with 9 bases lying between them. The CDR3 has 12 amino acids. The CDR3 region is CASSQYNTEAFF. The CDR3 nucleotides read TGTGCCAGCTCCCAGTATAACACTGAAGCTTTCTTT.

This chain links TRBV7-8 with TRBJ2-7; 9 positions match TRBD1. In germline, CDR1 is SGHVS, CDR2 FQNEAQ. This CDR3 is built from 17 residues. Unmatched junction bases numbered 20, after V lost 5 bases and J lost 9 bases. This CDR3 is CASSTMTGTGKWGWQYF. Written as DNA, the CDR3 is TGTGCCAGCAGCACTATGACAGGGACAGGGAAGTGGGGTTGGCAGTACTTC. The full variable domain, rest sourced from reference TRBV7-8 and TRBJ2-7, is GAGVSQSPRYKVAKRGQDVALRCDPISGHVSLFWYQQALGQGPEFLTYFQNEAQLDKSGLPSDRFFAERPEGSVSTLKIQRTQQEDSAVYLCASSTMTGTGKWGWQYFGPGTRLTVT.

The CDR3 DNA follows: TGTGCCAGCAGTTTAACAGTCTCTGGAAACACCATATATTTT. Translating gives CASSLTVSGNTIYF. This chain connects TRBV6-5 to TRBJ1-3; D is uncertain. Between the trimmed V and J ends, which lost 4 bases and 0 bases, there was a span of 7 bases. The germline gives CDR1 MNHEY, CDR2 SVGAGI. The CDR3 is 14 amino acids.